These 31 T cell receptor beta chains share one sample of origin, sequenced in a study of identical twins. TCRdb redid the calling of the 5' RACE reads with MiXCR, one entry per CDR3 protein. The table records some 1,600,000 distinct CDR3 sequences, roughly 35% of them present only once. Sample: cord blood. The origin of the receptors is a newborn girl in good health.

This clonotype was detected ten times or more. CDR3 bases: TGTGCCAGCAGCCGGACAGGGGGCGATGGCTACACCTTC. Translating it yields CASSRTGGDGYTF. The gene calls are TRBV2 and TRBJ1-2, with 11 bases lining up with TRBD1. The V gene's germline CDR1 is SNHLY and CDR2 FYNNEI. With 6 bases clipped from V and 6 bases from J, the junction kept 3 bases outside the gene matches. CDR3 size: 13 residues.

The genes are TRBV28 and TRBJ1-2; tentatively, D is TRBD1 (6 bases). The CDR3 extends over 14 amino acids. The germline CDR1 and CDR2 sequences are MDHEN and SYDVKM. The germline V and J ends were trimmed by 5 bases and 8 bases, with 18 bases remaining between them. In DNA form, the CDR3 reads TGTGCCAGCAGTCTGGGCCCAATACAGGGCGGCTACACCTTC. Protein sequence: CASSLGPIQGGYTF.

The chain couples TRBV25-1 to TRBJ2-3, with 8 bases lining up with TRBD1. With 2 bases clipped from V and 3 bases from J, the junction kept 10 bases outside the gene matches. CDR1 and CDR2 (germline): MGHDK, SYGVNS. There are 17 residues in the CDR3. The CDR3 loop reads CASSELLGQGHTDTQYF. CDR3 sequence (DNA): TGTGCCAGCAGTGAACTCCTCGGACAGGGACATACAGATACGCAGTATTTT.

This clonotype was seen repeatedly, ten times or more. The chain employs TRBV15 and TRBJ1-2; TRBD1 might be the D (6 bases). Trimming took 0 bases from V and 0 from J, leaving 14 bases between them. This CDR3 region has 17 residues. Germline V gene data show CDR1 as LNHNV and CDR2 as YYDKDF (reference sequence). CDR3 amino acids: CATSRDKGVGANYGYTF. As DNA, the CDR3 is TGTGCCACCAGCAGAGATAAGGGGGTCGGAGCTAACTATGGCTACACCTTC.

In this sample, this clonotype turned up a few times. A much larger clone lies one base from this, so it may be a read error. The V call is TRBV16, the J call TRBJ2-1; 7 nucleotides line up with TRBD1. V shed 4 bases, J shed 3 bases, and the junction held 6 bases outside the gene matches. Germline-derived CDR1 and CDR2 are KGHSY and FQNENV. This CDR3 has 15 residues. The chain's CDR3 is CASSPGAGGYNEQFF. CDR3 DNA: TGTGCCAGCAGCCCCGGGGCAGGGGGCTACAATGAGCAGTTCTTC.

This clonotype was detected once. One end of the junction is discordant with germline, which a read error may explain. The rearrangement links TRBV7-2 to TRBJ1-2; D gene unclear. CDR3 size: 13 residues. Germline V gives CDR1 SGHTA, CDR2 FQGNSA. In DNA form, the CDR3 reads TGTGCCAACAGCTTATTAGATAACTATGGCTACACCTTC. Its translation: CANSLLDNYGYTF.

This chain links TRBV27 with TRBJ2-1, with 7 bases identical to TRBD2. Trimming took 2 bases from V and 6 from J; bases not matched to a gene: 10. Per germline, CDR1 MNHEY and CDR2 SMNVEV (reference sequence). This CDR3 is built from 16 residues. The CDR3 loop reads CASSLRASGWGNEQFF. The CDR3 DNA reads as TGTGCCAGCAGTTTAAGGGCTAGCGGATGGGGCAATGAGCAGTTCTTC.

This clonotype was observed many times. This chain links TRBV29-1 with TRBJ2-7; D is undetermined. Trimming took 4 bases from V and 0 from J, leaving 7 bases between them. Germline lookup yields CDR1 SQVTM and CDR2 ANQGSEA. This CDR3 spans 12 amino acids. The CDR3 sequence: CSVGADSYEQYF. The CDR3 coding sequence is TGCAGCGTTGGGGCGGACTCCTACGAGCAGTACTTC.

This clonotype showed up just once. This chain links TRBV6-1 with TRBJ1-6; 11 bases are shared with TRBD1. The CDR3 runs to 14 residues. Germline V gene sequence: CDR1 MNHNS, CDR2 SASEGT. V shed 6 bases and J 9 bases; nucleotides not matched to a gene: 4. In nucleotides, the CDR3 is TGTGCCAGCAGCGGGGACAGGGGGAGTTCACCCCTCCACTTT. Amino acid sequence: CASSGDRGSSPLHF.

Comments on this clonotype: The germline gene is not matched at one end of the junction; a read error may be the cause. J is TRBJ1-2 and V is TRBV20-1; possibly TRBD1 for D (5 bases). The CDR3 loop spans 11 amino acids. CDR1 and CDR2 (germline): DFQATT, SNEGSKA (reference sequence). For the CDR3, the DNA is TGCAGTGCTAGGCGGGGCTATGGCTACATCTTC. Translation gives CSARRGYGYIF.

With regard to this clonotype: Germline and junction disagree at one end, which may indicate a read error. The chain's CDR3 is CTSSGDWSYEQYF. CDR3 DNA sequence: TGTACCAGCAGTGGGGACTGGAGCTACGAGCAGTACTTC. This chain joins TRBV25-1 and TRBJ2-7, with D perhaps TRBD2 (6 bases). Germline-derived CDR1 and CDR2 are MGHDK and SYGVNS. This CDR3 contains 13 residues.

This clonotype was counted between two and nine times. The chain uses TRBV3-1 and TRBJ1-2; the match to TRBD1 covers 7 bases. V dropped 5 bases and J dropped 0; count of bases not matched to a gene: 9. The germline gives CDR1 LGHDT, CDR2 YNNKEL (reference sequence). The CDR3 consists of 16 residues. CDR3 amino acids: CASSVRQGTPNYGYTF. CDR3 bases: TGTGCCAGCAGCGTCCGACAGGGAACCCCTAACTATGGCTACACCTTC.

A note on this clonotype: Being one base from a much bigger clone, this may be a read error. The rearrangement joins TRBV29-1 to TRBJ2-7; 11 bases line up with TRBD2. From germline, CDR1 is SQVTM and CDR2 ANQGSEA. The CDR3 spans 14 residues. CDR3 residues: CGVVSGRAWYEQYF. CDR3 in DNA: TGCGGCGTTGTTAGCGGGAGGGCCTGGTACGAGCAGTACTTC.

The rearrangement uses TRBV20-1 and TRBJ2-5; TRBD2 might be the D (7 bases). Between the trimmed V and J ends, which lost 3 bases and 11 bases, there was a span of 22 bases. This CDR3 comprises 14 residues. Germline loops: CDR1 DFQATT, CDR2 SNEGSKA (reference sequence). Written as DNA, the CDR3 is TGCAGTGCTAGGTCCGGGGGGCCCTACAATGAGCAGTACTTC. Translating it yields CSARSGGPYNEQYF.

Only a few counts were recorded for this clonotype. V usage is TRBV24-1 and J usage is TRBJ1-2; 9 bases agree with TRBD1. The CDR3 has 14 amino acids. The V and J ends lost 4 bases and 7 bases, in that order; junction bases with no gene match: 6. CDR1 and CDR2 (germline): KGHDR, SFDVKD. CDR3 amino acids: CATSDRDRVIGYTF. The DNA of the CDR3 is TGTGCCACCAGTGACCGGGACAGGGTAATTGGCTACACCTTC.

The rearrangement uses TRBV4-2 and TRBJ2-1; D perhaps matches TRBD2 (5 bases). The CDR3 is made up of 15 amino acids. CDR1 LGHNA and CDR2 YNFKEQ come from the germline V gene. Between the trimmed V and J ends, which lost 4 bases and 0 bases, there was a span of 10 bases. CDR3 residues: CASSPGGFSYNEQFF. The CDR3, as DNA: TGTGCCAGCAGCCCCGGAGGCTTCTCCTACAATGAGCAGTTCTTC.

This chain connects TRBV24-1 to TRBJ1-1; 8 nucleotides line up with TRBD1. This CDR3 contains 15 residues. Losses at the gene ends were 4 bases for V and 1 base for J; bases not matched to a gene: 4. Looked up from germline, CDR1 is KGHDR and CDR2 is SFDVKD. The CDR3: CATSDKDRENTEAFF. CDR3 nucleotide sequence: TGTGCCACCAGTGACAAGGACAGGGAGAACACTGAAGCTTTCTTT.

The chain carries TRBV24-1 and TRBJ1-2, with D maybe TRBD1 (6 bases). Germline V gene data show CDR1 as KGHDR and CDR2 as SFDVKD. With 5 bases removed from V and 7 bases from J, the gap between germline ends came to 16 bases. This CDR3 has 14 amino acids. The CDR3 is CATSAGAARAGYTF. For the CDR3, the DNA is TGTGCCACCAGTGCAGGGGCCGCTAGGGCTGGCTACACCTTC.

This sequence joins TRBV20-1 and TRBJ2-5; D is undetermined. V was shortened by 6 bases and J by 1 base, with 15 bases between the two germline ends. The CDR3 runs to 14 residues. CDR1 and CDR2 (germline): DFQATT, SNEGSKA (reference sequence). The CDR3 DNA sequence: TGCAGTGCCCCCGGGCCTAGACTCCAAGAGACCCAGTACTTC. It encodes CSAPGPRLQETQYF.

The genes are TRBV30 and TRBJ1-4; the D gene is possibly TRBD1 (6 bases). Germline V gives CDR1 GTSNPN, CDR2 SVGIG (reference sequence). This CDR3 is 14 amino acids long. The V end was cut by 0 bases, the J end by 7 bases, with 12 bases between. CDR3 residues: CAWSVGGAGEKLFF. In nucleotides, the CDR3 is TGTGCCTGGAGTGTTGGGGGGGCAGGTGAAAAACTGTTTTTT.

This clonotype was seen more than once but under ten times. The chain employs TRBV6-1 and TRBJ2-1; 7 bases match TRBD2. The CDR3 runs 15 residues. Germline trimming cut 8 bases from V and 4 bases from J; bases unmatched to any gene: 11. From germline, CDR1 is MNHNS and CDR2 SASEGT. The CDR3, as DNA: TGTGCCAGCGGAAAAGCGGGAACGAATTACAATGAGCAGTTCTTC. It translates to CASGKAGTNYNEQFF.

The rearrangement uses TRBV7-2 and TRBJ2-3, with 10 nucleotides matching TRBD2. V lost 2 bases to trimming and J lost 5 bases; unmatched junction nucleotides: 4. The germline V gene has CDR1 SGHTA and CDR2 FQGNSA. CDR3 length: 15 amino acids. CDR3 in amino acids: CASSLLGLAIDTQYF. In DNA, the CDR3 is TGTGCCAGCAGCTTATTGGGACTAGCGATAGATACGCAGTATTTT.

A few counts support this clonotype. The rearrangement uses TRBV20-1 and TRBJ2-7; no reliable D call. V was pared by 5 bases and J by 2 bases, with 13 bases between. The CDR3 has 13 amino acids. The V gene's germline CDR1 is DFQATT and CDR2 SNEGSKA (reference sequence). CDR3 DNA sequence: TGCAGTGCTCCCCGGGCATACCCCTACGAGCAGTACTTC. Its protein is CSAPRAYPYEQYF.

This sequence joins TRBV6-5 and TRBJ2-1; TRBD1 matches 9 bases. The germline CDR1 and CDR2 sequences are MNHEY and SVGAGI. The V gene end was trimmed by 6 bases and the J gene end by 6 bases; junction bases not matched to a gene: 12. The CDR3 sequence is 16 residues long. The CDR3 here is CASRYQGTGPLNEQFF. The CDR3 DNA reads TGTGCCAGCAGATACCAGGGGACAGGGCCCCTCAATGAGCAGTTCTTC.

This CDR3 reads CASSLPQYRGPAKNIQYF. The CDR3 coding sequence is TGTGCCAGCAGCTTACCCCAATACAGGGGGCCAGCCAAAAACATTCAGTACTTC. The rearrangement joins TRBV11-2 to TRBJ2-4, with 9 bases identical to TRBD1. The CDR3 covers 18 residues. J was trimmed by 0 bases and V by 2 bases; bases with no gene match: 8. Germline CDR1 is SGHAT and CDR2 is FQNNGV.

The chain carries TRBV6-5 and TRBJ1-1, with D perhaps TRBD1 (6 bases). Germline values: CDR1 MNHEY, CDR2 SVGAGI. The CDR3 consists of 12 residues. The V gene lost 4 bases and the J gene lost 11 bases, with 14 bases spanning the gap. CDR3 coding DNA: TGTGCCAGCAGTTCCCCCCCAGGGGAGGCTTTCTTT. Translation gives CASSSPPGEAFF.

This clonotype turned up a few times. The V call is TRBV21-1, the J call TRBJ1-4; TRBD1, as called in the table, went unchecked against the DNA. TRBV21-1 is assigned pseudogene status. The CDR3 spans 17 residues. CDR3 protein: CASSKMGSGTVNEKLFF. DNA for the CDR3: TGTGCCAGCAGCAAAATGGGCTCCGGGACAGTTAATGAAAAACTGTTTTTT.

The chain is built from TRBV2 and TRBJ2-7; D unclear. Germline V gene sequence: CDR1 SNHLY, CDR2 FYNNEI. The CDR3 has 13 amino acids. Trimming shortened V by 10 bases and J by 2 bases, and 15 bases separated the two germline ends. The CDR3 coding sequence is TGTGCCACTCTCGCCGGGCCCACCTACGAGCAGTACTTC. As protein: CATLAGPTYEQYF.

The CDR3 coding sequence is TGTGCCAGCAGGGAACTTATAGGGGGTGAGCAGTTCTTC. Translated, it gives CASRELIGGEQFF. This rearrangement joins TRBV2 to TRBJ2-1, with D possibly TRBD1 on 6 matching bases. This CDR3 contains 13 residues. V was trimmed by 6 bases and J by 9 bases, leaving 15 bases between them. Per germline, CDR1 SNHLY and CDR2 FYNNEI.

This clonotype was picked up many times. The chain employs TRBV7-9 and TRBJ1-2; tentatively, D is TRBD1 (6 bases). The CDR3 has 14 amino acids. CDR1 and CDR2 (germline): SEHNR, FQNEAQ (reference sequence). Trimming shortened V by 3 bases and J by 8 bases, and 16 bases separated the two germline ends. Here the CDR3 DNA reads TGTGCCAGCAGCTTCGAGCAGGGGCTTAACGGCTACACCTTC. This sequence encodes CASSFEQGLNGYTF.

This clonotype was seen repeatedly, ten times or more. This chain links TRBV20-1 with TRBJ2-7, with unresolved D. The CDR3 runs to 13 residues. Germline V CDR1 and CDR2: DFQATT, SNEGSKA (reference sequence). V was shortened by 3 bases and J by 0 bases, with 9 bases between the two germline ends. This chain's CDR3 is CSARTYRSYEQYF. DNA of the CDR3: TGCAGTGCTAGGACCTACCGCTCCTACGAGCAGTACTTC.